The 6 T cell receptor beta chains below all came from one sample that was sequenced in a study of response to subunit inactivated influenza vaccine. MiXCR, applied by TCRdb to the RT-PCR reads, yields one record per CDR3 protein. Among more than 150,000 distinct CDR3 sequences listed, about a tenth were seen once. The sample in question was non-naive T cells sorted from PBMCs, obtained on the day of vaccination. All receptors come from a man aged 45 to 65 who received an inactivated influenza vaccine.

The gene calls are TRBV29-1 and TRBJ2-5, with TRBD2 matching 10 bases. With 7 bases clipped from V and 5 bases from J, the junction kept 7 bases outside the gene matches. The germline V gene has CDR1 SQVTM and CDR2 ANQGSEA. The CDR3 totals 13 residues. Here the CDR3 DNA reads TGCAGCGGGAAAGCGGGGGGGCTGGAGACCCAGTACTTC. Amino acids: CSGKAGGLETQYF.

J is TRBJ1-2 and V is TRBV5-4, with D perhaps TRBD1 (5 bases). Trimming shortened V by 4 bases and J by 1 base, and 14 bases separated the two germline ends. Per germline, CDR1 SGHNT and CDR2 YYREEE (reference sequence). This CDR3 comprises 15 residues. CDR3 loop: CASSTSGGSNYGYTF. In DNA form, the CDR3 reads TGTGCCAGCAGCACATCTGGGGGGAGTAACTATGGCTACACCTTC.

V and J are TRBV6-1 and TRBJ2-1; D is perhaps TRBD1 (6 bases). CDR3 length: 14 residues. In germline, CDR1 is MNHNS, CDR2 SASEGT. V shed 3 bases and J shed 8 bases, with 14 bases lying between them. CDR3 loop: CASSDSGVWDEQFF. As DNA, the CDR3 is TGTGCCAGCAGTGATTCAGGGGTCTGGGATGAGCAGTTCTTC.

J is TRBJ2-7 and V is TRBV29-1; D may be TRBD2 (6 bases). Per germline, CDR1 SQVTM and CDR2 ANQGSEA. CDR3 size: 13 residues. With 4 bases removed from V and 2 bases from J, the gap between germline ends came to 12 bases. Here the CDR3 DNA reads TGCAGCGTTGTAGTCGGGAGCACCTACGAGCAGTACTTC. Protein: CSVVVGSTYEQYF.

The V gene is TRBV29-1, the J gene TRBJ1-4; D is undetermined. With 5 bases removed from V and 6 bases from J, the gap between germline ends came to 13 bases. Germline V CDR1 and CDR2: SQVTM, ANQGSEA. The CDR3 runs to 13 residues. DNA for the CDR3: TGCAGCGTTTTTGACCTCGTGTATGAAAAACTGTTTTTT. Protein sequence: CSVFDLVYEKLFF. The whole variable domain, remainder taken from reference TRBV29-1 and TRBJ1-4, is SAVISQKPSRDICQRGTSLTIQCQVDSQVTMMFWYRQQPGQSLTLIATANQGSEATYESGFVIDKFPISRPNLTFSTLTVSNMSPEDSSIYLCSVFDLVYEKLFFGSGTQLSVL.

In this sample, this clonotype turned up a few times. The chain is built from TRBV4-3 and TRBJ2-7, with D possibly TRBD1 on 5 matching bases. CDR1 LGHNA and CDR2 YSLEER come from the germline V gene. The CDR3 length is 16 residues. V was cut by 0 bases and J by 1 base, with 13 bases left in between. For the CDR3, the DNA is TGCGCCAGCAGCCAAGATTGGGGCAGCAAATCCTACGAGCAGTACTTC. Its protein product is CASSQDWGSKSYEQYF.